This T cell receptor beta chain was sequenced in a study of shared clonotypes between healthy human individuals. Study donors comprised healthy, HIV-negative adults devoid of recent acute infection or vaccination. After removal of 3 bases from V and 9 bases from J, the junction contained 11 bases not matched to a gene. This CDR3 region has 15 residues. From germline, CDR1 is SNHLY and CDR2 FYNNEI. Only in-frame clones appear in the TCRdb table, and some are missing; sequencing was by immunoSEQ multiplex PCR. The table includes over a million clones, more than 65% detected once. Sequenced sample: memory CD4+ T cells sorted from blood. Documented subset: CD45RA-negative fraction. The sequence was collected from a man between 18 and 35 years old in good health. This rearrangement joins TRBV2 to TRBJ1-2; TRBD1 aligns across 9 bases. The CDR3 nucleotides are TGTGCCAGCAGTGACCAAGCCGGGACAGGGTCGCGCTACACCTTC. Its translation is CASSDQAGTGSRYTF. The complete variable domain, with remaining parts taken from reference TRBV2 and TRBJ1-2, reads EPEVTQTPSHQVTQMGQEVILRCVPISNHLYFYWYRQILGQKVEFLVSFYNNEISEKSEIFDDQFSVERPDGSNFTLKIRSTKLEDSAMYFCASSDQAGTGSRYTFGSGTRLTVV.